Described below is a single TCR beta chain sequence and its context. This record comes from a study of technical replicates of blood from a handful of donors. Germline values: CDR1 MDHEN, CDR2 SYDVKM. The CDR3 length is 13 residues. Some clones are missing from TCRdb's copy, which holds only in-frame ones; the method was immunoSEQ multiplex PCR. The table records 65,000 to 90,000 clones, under 99% of them present only once. This TCR was recovered from a human donor in good health. Input material: T cells isolated from PBMCs. The chain employs TRBV28 and TRBJ2-3; D is uncertain. The CDR3 sequence: CATAATITDTQYF. Written as DNA, the CDR3 is TGTGCAACGGCCGCCACTATCACAGATACGCAGTATTTT.